These 25 T cell receptor beta chains were sequenced from one sample in a study of blood T cell repertoires in COVID-19. Repertoires were generated with immunoSEQ multiplex PCR, while TCRdb's copy carries only in-frame clones and drops some. The table includes a few hundred thousand clones, around 90% detected once. What was sequenced was PBMCs or T cells enriched from blood (not recorded which). These receptors were taken from a woman in her 50s who had recovered from COVID-19.

The chain couples TRBV5-1 to TRBJ1-2; 9 nucleotides agree with TRBD1. The germline V gene has CDR1 SGHRS and CDR2 YFSETQ. The CDR3 covers 16 residues. The junction had 8 bases not matched to a gene; V was cut back by 0 bases and J by 5 bases. CDR3 residues: CASSLVGQGASYGYTF. The CDR3 nucleotides read TGCGCCAGCAGCTTGGTGGGACAGGGTGCGAGTTATGGCTACACCTTC.

The V gene is TRBV11-1, the J gene TRBJ2-1; weak D call: TRBD2 (5 bases). The germline V gene has CDR1 SGHAT and CDR2 FQDESV (reference sequence). Trimming shortened V by 8 bases and J by 9 bases, and 14 bases separated the two germline ends. CDR3 length equals 12 residues. CDR3 sequence (DNA): TGTGCCAGCTGCTCGGACTCGACTGAGCAGTTCTTC. The encoded protein is CASCSDSTEQFF.

J is TRBJ1-2 and V is TRBV27; a possible D gene is TRBD1 (5 bases). The CDR3 has 16 amino acids. The germline gives CDR1 MNHEY, CDR2 SMNVEV (reference sequence). The V end lost 0 bases, the J end lost 0 bases, and 11 bases lay between the germline ends. The CDR3 DNA sequence: TGTGCCAGCAGTTTATCGCCCGACAGCACTAACTATGGCTACACCTTC. Amino acid sequence: CASSLSPDSTNYGYTF.

This clone was detected once. The chain links TRBV5-8 to TRBJ1-2; 9 bases agree with TRBD1. The CDR3 is made up of 14 amino acids. CDR1 and CDR2 (germline): SGHTS, YDEGEE. V was clipped by 1 base and J by 8 bases; unmatched bases: 6. CDR3 DNA: TGTGCCAGCAGCTTGACGGGGACAGGGCCGGGCTACACCTTC. Translation gives CASSLTGTGPGYTF.

The rearrangement uses TRBV5-1 and TRBJ2-1; 7 positions match TRBD2. The length of the CDR3 is 15 residues. The germline V gene encodes CDR1 SGHRS and CDR2 YFSETQ. V lost 7 bases to trimming and J lost 0 bases; unmatched junction nucleotides: 7. CDR3 sequence: CASSLGGSSYNEQFF. The CDR3 DNA sequence: TGCGCCAGCTCGCTTGGCGGGAGCTCCTACAATGAGCAGTTCTTC.

The rearrangement links TRBV28 to TRBJ1-2; 7 bases are shared with TRBD1. The CDR3 has 14 residues. The V and J ends lost 4 bases and 0 bases, in that order; junction bases with no gene match: 2. Germline V lookup: CDR1 MDHEN, CDR2 SYDVKM. The CDR3 spells CASSSDRANYGYTF. For the CDR3, the DNA is TGTGCCAGCAGTTCAGACAGGGCTAACTATGGCTACACCTTC.

V gene TRBV5-1 combines with J gene TRBJ2-5; possible D gene TRBD2, 5 bases. With 3 bases removed from V and 4 bases from J, the gap between germline ends came to 25 bases. The CDR3 is made up of 18 amino acids. Germline values: CDR1 SGHRS, CDR2 YFSETQ. The DNA for the CDR3 is TGCGCCAGCAGCTCCCAACAGTACCCGGAAGGAGGCCGAGAGACCCAGTACTTC. Translating gives CASSSQQYPEGGRETQYF. Filled out from reference TRBV5-1 and TRBJ2-5, the complete variable domain reads KAGVTQTPRYLIKTRGQQVTLSCSPISGHRSVSWYQQTPGQGLQFLFEYFSETQRNKGNFPGRFSGRQFSNSRSEMNVSTLELGDSALYLCASSSQQYPEGGRETQYFGPGTRLLVL.

The rearrangement uses TRBV27 and TRBJ1-1; 8 nucleotides match TRBD1. The CDR3 is made up of 16 amino acids. Germline CDR1 MNHEY, CDR2 SMNVEV (reference sequence). Trimming took 5 bases from V and 1 from J; bases not matched to a gene: 9. The CDR3 DNA reads TGTGCCAGCAGTATAATTCCGGGACAGGCGAACACTGAAGCTTTCTTT. Amino acid sequence: CASSIIPGQANTEAFF.

The chain is built from TRBV10-3 and TRBJ1-2; no reliable D call. Germline V gives CDR1 ENHRY, CDR2 SYGVKD. The CDR3 spans 14 residues. Deletions cut 0 bases from V and 5 bases from J, with 10 bases between. This chain's CDR3 is CAISESTAGYGYTF. CDR3 nucleotides: TGTGCCATCAGTGAGTCGACGGCGGGATATGGCTACACCTTC.

The chain combines TRBV19 with TRBJ1-4; D gene ambiguous. Trimming took off 4 bases at V and 11 bases at J, with 11 bases between the two ends. The CDR3 contains 12 residues. Per germline, CDR1 LNHDA and CDR2 SQIVND (reference sequence). The CDR3 coding sequence is TGTGCCAGTAGTAGAGGAGTCGGGAAACTGTTTTTT. This gives the protein CASSRGVGKLFF.

The V gene is TRBV28, the J gene TRBJ2-1, with 9 bases identical to TRBD2. The germline V gene has CDR1 MDHEN and CDR2 SYDVKM. The CDR3 has 15 amino acids. J was trimmed by 2 bases and V by 6 bases; bases with no gene match: 5. CDR3 region: CASRGAGGPYNEQFF. In DNA, the CDR3 is TGTGCCAGCAGAGGCGCGGGAGGGCCCTACAATGAGCAGTTCTTC.

This clone was recorded once. The chain employs TRBV30 and TRBJ1-6; 12 bases match TRBD1. Trimming at V came to 5 bases and at J to 9 bases, leaving 2 bases not matched to a gene. This CDR3 comprises 13 residues. Looked up from germline, CDR1 is GTSNPN and CDR2 is SVGIG (reference sequence). DNA of the CDR3: TGTGCCTGGGGGGACAGGGGGCTTTCACCCCTCCACTTT. Its translation: CAWGDRGLSPLHF.

This clone showed up just once. The rearrangement links TRBV7-3 to TRBJ2-1, with 9 bases lining up with TRBD2. In germline, CDR1 is SGHTA, CDR2 FQGTGA. The CDR3 has 15 amino acids. J was trimmed by 7 bases and V by 4 bases; bases with no gene match: 8. DNA of the CDR3: TGTGCCAGCAGCTCCGAGGCGGGAGGGCGGAATGAGCAGTTCTTC. Protein: CASSSEAGGRNEQFF.

This clone occurred a few times. The sample contains more than one DNA sequence encoding this CDR3. The V and J genes are TRBV6-2 or TRBV6-3 and TRBJ2-7, with TRBD1 as a possible D gene (6 bases). The CDR3 contains 15 residues. The germline V gene encodes CDR1 MNHEY and CDR2 SVGEGT. Trimming removed 6 bases at V and 3 bases at J, with 18 bases between. Written as DNA, the CDR3 is TGTGCCAGCAGCTCCATCCGGACAGCCATCTACGAGCAGTACTTC. Its protein product is CASSSIRTAIYEQYF.

This clone was seen a few times. V is TRBV28 and J is TRBJ1-6, with 9 bases identical to TRBD1. The J segment lost 6 bases and the V segment lost 5 bases, leaving 8 bases of the junction unmatched. CDR3 length equals 16 residues. Germline V gene sequence: CDR1 MDHEN, CDR2 SYDVKM. As DNA, the CDR3 is TGTGCCAGCAGTCTCTGGACAGGGGACGGTAATTCACCCCTCCACTTT. Translating gives CASSLWTGDGNSPLHF. The variable domain in full, with the rest retrieved from reference TRBV28 and TRBJ1-6, is DVKVTQSSRYLVKRTGEKVFLECVQDMDHENMFWYRQDPGLGLRLIYFSYDVKMKEKGDIPEGYSVSREKKERFSLILESASTNQTSMYLCASSLWTGDGNSPLHFGNGTRLTVT.

V gene TRBV19 combines with J gene TRBJ1-5, with D perhaps matching TRBD1 (5 bases). Germline V gene sequence: CDR1 LNHDA, CDR2 SQIVND (reference sequence). V was trimmed by 10 bases and J by 8 bases, leaving 21 bases between them. CDR3 length: 14 residues. The CDR3 region has the DNA TGTGCCACTGCCCCGGCCAGGGATAGGGAGCCCCAGCATTTT. Translated: CATAPARDREPQHF.

J is TRBJ1-3 and V is TRBV5-8; TRBD1 is a possible D gene (5 bases). Per germline, CDR1 SGHTS and CDR2 YDEGEE. Trimming removed 4 bases at V and 7 bases at J, with 9 bases between. This CDR3 is built from 12 residues. CDR3 residues: CASSSRGNTIYF. In nucleotides, the CDR3 is TGTGCCAGCAGCAGTCGGGGGAACACCATATATTTT. The full variable domain, with the rest looked up from reference TRBV5-8 and TRBJ1-3, is EAGVTQSPTHLIKTRGQQATLRCSPISGHTSVYWYQQALGLGLQFLLWYDEGEERNRGNFPPRFSGRQFPNYSSELNVNALELEDSALYLCASSSRGNTIYFGEGSWLTVV.

This rearrangement joins TRBV29-1 to TRBJ2-1, with 12 nucleotides matching TRBD2. The CDR3 runs 14 residues. The junction had 5 bases not matched to a gene; V was cut back by 7 bases and J by 4 bases. The germline CDR1 and CDR2 sequences are SQVTM and ANQGSEA. The CDR3 loop is CSAPTSGRYNEQFF. CDR3 DNA: TGCAGCGCGCCGACTAGCGGGAGATACAATGAGCAGTTCTTC.

The J gene is TRBJ1-5, the V gene TRBV28, with D hard to call. Per the germline V gene, CDR1 is MDHEN and CDR2 is SYDVKM. Trimming took off 5 bases at V and 3 bases at J, with 11 bases between the two ends. This CDR3 region has 14 residues. The CDR3 sequence: CASSLIPSNQPQHF. The CDR3 nucleotides read TGTGCCAGCAGTCTAATCCCGTCCAATCAGCCCCAGCATTTT.

The CDR3 here is CASSPNRVGGFDEQFF. CDR3 bases: TGTGCCAGCTCACCTAATCGGGTAGGGGGCTTTGATGAGCAGTTCTTC. The rearrangement links TRBV18 to TRBJ2-1; 7 bases are a match to TRBD1. Trimming cost V 3 bases and J 8 bases; bases outside gene matches: 13. Germline values: CDR1 KGHSH, CDR2 LQKENI. The CDR3 totals 16 residues.

This clone was counted a single time. The chain uses TRBV30 and TRBJ1-4, with D hard to call. Germline V gene sequence: CDR1 GTSNPN, CDR2 SVGIG (reference sequence). Trimming shortened V by 4 bases and J by 8 bases, and 8 bases separated the two germline ends. The CDR3 consists of 11 residues. The CDR3, as DNA: TGTGCCTGGACCCCGGGGGAAAAACTGTTTTTT. As protein: CAWTPGEKLFF.

The chain joins TRBV7-9 to TRBJ1-1; D is uncertain. The germline V gene encodes CDR1 SEHNR and CDR2 FQNEAQ (reference sequence). Deletions cut 7 bases from V and 0 bases from J, with 15 bases between. The CDR3 consists of 15 residues. CDR3 in DNA: TGTGCCAGCACCCTACTAGGCCTCTTGAACACTGAAGCTTTCTTT. Amino acids: CASTLLGLLNTEAFF.

This clone was seen a few times. V usage is TRBV7-3 and J usage is TRBJ2-3; 8 bases fit TRBD1. The CDR3 extends over 16 amino acids. The germline V gene encodes CDR1 SGHTA and CDR2 FQGTGA. With 5 bases clipped from V and 4 bases from J, the junction kept 11 bases outside the gene matches. The CDR3 DNA follows: TGTGCCAGCAGCCCCGGACAGGGAAAAGGGCCAGATACGCAGTATTTT. Translating gives CASSPGQGKGPDTQYF.

CDR3 residues: CASSESTQGNTGELFF. CDR3 in DNA: TGCGCCAGCAGTGAGTCGACTCAGGGGAACACCGGGGAGCTGTTTTTT. The V call is TRBV10-1, the J call TRBJ2-2; maybe TRBD1 (5 bases). The CDR3 runs 16 residues. The ends were cut back, 0 bases at V and 1 base at J, with 9 bases in the middle. Germline V gene sequence: CDR1 WNHNN, CDR2 SYGVQD (reference sequence).

The rearrangement links TRBV20-1 to TRBJ1-5; the D is unclear. This CDR3 is built from 11 residues. In germline, CDR1 is DFQATT, CDR2 SNEGSKA (reference sequence). V gave up 6 bases and J gave up 5 bases, with 8 bases separating them. The CDR3 region is CSAARDQPQHF. The CDR3 DNA follows: TGCAGTGCAGCCCGGGATCAGCCCCAGCATTTT.